This T cell receptor beta chain was sequenced during a study of beta chain features in type 1 diabetes. General study points: The analysis here could not establish whether HLA type shapes TCRB rearrangement. When Type 1 diabetes patients were examined, their TCRB CDR3s proved moderately but significantly shorter in all four CD4+ subsets.

Of the isolated RNA, all was reverse transcribed, and so the sequenced material was expressed TCRB transcripts. The table came from immunoSEQ multiplex PCR; TCRdb's copy has only in-frame clones and leaves some out. Seen here are roughly 340,000 clones, approximately 15% observed once, and the top ten hold roughly 0.015%. About this clone: What it binds is not known.

The CDR3 consists of 16 residues. This sequence was found in a young woman with type 1 diabetes. This sequence joins TRBV21-1 and TRBJ2-3; the D call in the table, TRBD1, was not verified against the DNA. TRBV21-1 is noted as a pseudogene. Sequenced input: naive CD4+ T cells from blood. CDR3 residues: CASSKVPGQHTDTQYF. In DNA, the CDR3 is TGTGCCAGCAGCAAAGTCCCGGGACAGCACACAGATACGCAGTATTTT.